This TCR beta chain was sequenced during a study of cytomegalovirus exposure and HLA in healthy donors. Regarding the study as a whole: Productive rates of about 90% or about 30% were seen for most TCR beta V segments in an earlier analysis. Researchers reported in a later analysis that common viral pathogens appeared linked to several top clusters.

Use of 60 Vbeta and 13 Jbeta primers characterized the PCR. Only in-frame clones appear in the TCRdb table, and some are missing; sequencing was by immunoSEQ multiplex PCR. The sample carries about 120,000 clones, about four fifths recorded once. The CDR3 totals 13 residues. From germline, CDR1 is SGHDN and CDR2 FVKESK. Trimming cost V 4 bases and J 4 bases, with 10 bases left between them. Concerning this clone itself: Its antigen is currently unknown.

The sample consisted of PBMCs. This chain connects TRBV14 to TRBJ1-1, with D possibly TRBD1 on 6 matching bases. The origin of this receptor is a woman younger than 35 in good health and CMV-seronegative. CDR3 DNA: TGTGCCAGCAGCCCAGGGGATAGCACTGAAGCTTTCTTT. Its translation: CASSPGDSTEAFF.